A single sample is the source of the 9 T cell receptor beta chains below, sequenced in a study of T cell repertoires in cytomegalovirus infection. TCRdb fed the reads into MiXCR, producing one record per CDR3 protein. The repertoire holds 250,000 to 300,000 distinct CDR3 sequences, less than 25% seen once, with approximately 19% in the top ten. For these receptors, no antigen is known. The specimen comprised cultured PBMCs, sampled from culture after CMV antigen stimulation. The receptor source for this set is a human donor in good health (CMV status not recorded). Some clones in this sample may be carry-over from other donors' samples.

V usage is TRBV28 and J usage is TRBJ1-1, with 12 positions matching TRBD1. Germline V gives CDR1 MDHEN, CDR2 SYDVKM. The CDR3 totals 15 residues. The trim removed 1 base at V and 5 bases at J, leaving 2 bases unmatched. The DNA of the CDR3 is TGTGCCAGCAGTTTATCGGGACAGGGGGCGACTGAAGCTTTCTTT. This gives the protein CASSLSGQGATEAFF. Looking up the rest from reference TRBV28 and TRBJ1-1 gives the full variable domain: DVKVTQSSRYLVKRTGEKVFLECVQDMDHENMFWYRQDPGLGLRLIYFSYDVKMKEKGDIPEGYSVSREKKERFSLILESASTNQTSMYLCASSLSGQGATEAFFGQGTRLTVV.

About this clonotype: This may be a read error: a much more frequent sequence differs by one nucleotide. This chain joins TRBV7-2 and TRBJ1-1, with D hard to call. V lost 6 bases and J 4 bases, leaving 15 bases between the germline ends. The length of the CDR3 is 14 residues. Germline V gene data show CDR1 as SGHTA and CDR2 as FQGNSA. This CDR3 is CASSTIWGGTEAFF. CDR3 coding DNA: TGTGCCAGCAGTACCATTTGGGGAGGCACTGAAGCTTTCTTT.

This chain connects TRBV12-3 or TRBV12-4 to TRBJ1-5; D is undetermined. CDR3 length: 13 amino acids. V was shortened by 5 bases and J by 5 bases, with 10 bases between the two germline ends. CDR3 protein: CASSQRTDQPQHF. The CDR3 nucleotides read TGTGCCAGCAGTCAGCGGACCGATCAGCCCCAGCATTTT.

This clonotype was counted between two and nine times. J is TRBJ1-1 and V is TRBV6-5, with D possibly matching TRBD1 (5 bases). Germline V gives CDR1 MNHEY, CDR2 SVGAGI. There are 14 residues in the CDR3. V shed 2 bases and J shed 5 bases, with 12 bases lying between them. CDR3 protein: CASSYGAGSTEAFF. CDR3 nucleotide sequence: TGTGCCAGCAGTTACGGGGCAGGGTCAACTGAAGCTTTCTTT.

The chain uses TRBV12-5 and TRBJ2-2; maybe TRBD1 (6 bases). Germline V gene data show CDR1 as LGHNT and CDR2 as FRNRAP. The germline V and J ends were trimmed by 5 bases and 7 bases, with 8 bases remaining between them. The CDR3 is made up of 12 amino acids. In nucleotides, the CDR3 is TGTGCTAGTGGTCGAGGGGGCGGGGAGCTGTTTTTT. This gives the protein CASGRGGGELFF.

This clonotype has a handful of counts. The rearrangement links TRBV30 to TRBJ2-2, with 10 bases matching TRBD2. Germline CDR1 GTSNPN, CDR2 SVGIG (reference sequence). Unmatched junction bases numbered 11, after V lost 3 bases and J lost 7 bases. The CDR3 is 16 amino acids. The CDR3 loop reads CAWRITGTSVGGELFF. The CDR3 DNA sequence: TGTGCCTGGAGAATCACCGGGACTAGCGTTGGCGGGGAGCTGTTTTTT.

The gene calls are TRBV7-2 and TRBJ2-1, with 7 bases fitting TRBD2. The CDR3 contains 15 residues. From germline, CDR1 is SGHTA and CDR2 FQGNSA. Losses at the gene ends were 3 bases for V and 7 bases for J; bases not matched to a gene: 9. The CDR3 loop reads CASSFGPEGGNEQFF. The CDR3 bases are TGTGCCAGCAGCTTCGGCCCGGAGGGAGGGAATGAGCAGTTCTTC.

The genes are TRBV4-1 and TRBJ2-3; 9 bases agree with TRBD2. Germline CDR1 and CDR2: MGHRA and YSYEKL. The CDR3 covers 17 residues. With 2 bases clipped from V and 2 bases from J, the junction kept 8 bases outside the gene matches. CDR3: CASSQYRLAALTDTQYF. In nucleotides, the CDR3 is TGCGCCAGCAGCCAATACAGACTAGCGGCTCTCACAGATACGCAGTATTTT.

This clonotype was seen ten or more times. The rearrangement uses TRBV7-2 and TRBJ2-4; possibly TRBD1 for D (5 bases). Germline V CDR1 and CDR2: SGHTA, FQGNSA. The CDR3 is 17 residues long. Trimming shortened V by 3 bases and J by 0 bases, and 15 bases separated the two germline ends. The DNA of the CDR3 is TGTGCCAGCAGCTTCCGGGCTGGGGCTCTAGCCAAAAACATTCAGTACTTC. Protein product: CASSFRAGALAKNIQYF.